This TCR beta chain was recorded in a study of blood T cell repertoires in COVID-19. Looking at the study overall: Researchers got acute and convalescent COVID-19 samples from the United States, Italy and Spain. Nucleic acid was either cDNA or gDNA, and it came from T cells, B-cell-depleted T cells, or PBMCs.

The CDR3 is made up of 16 amino acids. CDR1 is LNHDA, CDR2 SQIVND, per germline (reference sequence). V gave up 5 bases and J gave up 2 bases; unmatched junction bases: 7. Per the study methods: Reference gene primers were amplified, and this amplification served to estimate nucleated cell counts. The data were produced by immunoSEQ multiplex PCR, yet TCRdb's version contains in-frame clones alone and is incomplete. D and trimming come from the DNA, and the V and J calls and clone size come from that table. The sample includes 90,000 to 140,000 clones, approximately 80% of them seen just once. This chain connects TRBV19 to TRBJ2-5; 11 bases map to TRBD1. The TCR was taken from a woman aged 80 or over with acute or convalescent COVID-19. Material for sequencing was peripheral blood. The CDR3 DNA sequence: TGTGCCAGTAGTTATCCGGGACAGGGGGGTCAAGAGACCCAGTACTTC. Translation: CASSYPGQGGQETQYF. Supplemented by reference TRBV19 and TRBJ2-5, the full variable domain reads DGGITQSPKYLFRKEGQNVTLSCEQNLNHDAMYWYRQDPGQGLRLIYYSQIVNDFQKGDIAEGYSVSREKKESFPLTVTSAQKNPTAFYLCASSYPGQGGQETQYFGPGTRLLVL.